The 24 T cell receptor beta chains reported below all come from one sample, sequenced in a study of T cell changes during pregnancy in multiple sclerosis. Using immunoSEQ multiplex PCR, the repertoire was profiled, and TCRdb retains in-frame clones only, with some absent. The sample lists about 92,000 clones, 92% occurring once. This sample comprised peripheral blood, obtained in the first trimester of pregnancy. The receptors here all came from a female donor with multiple sclerosis, enrolled in a pregnancy study.

The chain couples TRBV19 to TRBJ2-1, with 10 bases that match TRBD2. The CDR3 runs 15 residues. Germline loops: CDR1 LNHDA, CDR2 SQIVND (reference sequence). V was clipped by 4 bases and J by 3 bases; unmatched bases: 3. The CDR3 reads CASSTPSGSYNEQFF. The CDR3 nucleotides read TGTGCCAGTAGTACCCCTAGCGGGAGCTACAATGAGCAGTTCTTC.

V gene TRBV5-1 combines with J gene TRBJ2-1; D may be TRBD1 (6 bases). The CDR3 totals 14 residues. Trimming removed 4 bases from V and 4 bases from J, with 12 bases in between. CDR1 is SGHRS, CDR2 YFSETQ, per germline. The CDR3 DNA sequence: TGCGCCAGCAGCACAGGACAGAGTTACAATGAGCAGTTCTTC. Translation gives CASSTGQSYNEQFF.

The genes are TRBV19 and TRBJ1-2; 7 bases map to TRBD1. The ends lost 5 bases at V and 5 bases at J; junction bases unmatched: 2. Germline V gene lookup returns CDR1 LNHDA and CDR2 SQIVND (reference sequence). The CDR3 runs to 12 residues. The chain's CDR3 is CASSPGQYGYTF. CDR3 nucleotides: TGTGCCAGTAGTCCGGGACAGTATGGCTACACCTTC.

In this sample, this clone turned up a few times. This sequence joins TRBV10-1 and TRBJ2-2, with D possibly being TRBD2 (5 bases). Germline-derived CDR1 and CDR2 are WNHNN and SYGVQD (reference sequence). The V gene lost 4 bases and the J gene lost 1 base, with 7 bases spanning the gap. The CDR3 loop spans 14 amino acids. The CDR3 nucleotides read TGCGCCAGCAGTGCCGAGGGGAACACCGGGGAGCTGTTTTTT. As protein: CASSAEGNTGELFF.

The V and J genes are TRBV6-5 and TRBJ2-2, with TRBD1 matching 9 bases. This CDR3 has 13 amino acids. Looked up from germline, CDR1 is MNHEY and CDR2 is SVGAGI. Losses at the gene ends were 5 bases for V and 15 bases for J; bases not matched to a gene: 10. CDR3 in DNA: TGTGCCAGCAGTCTAGGGACAGGGTGGGGTATGTTTTTT. Residues: CASSLGTGWGMFF.

The V gene is TRBV7-9, the J gene TRBJ1-2, with D possibly matching TRBD1 (6 bases). This CDR3 has 16 amino acids. From germline, CDR1 is SEHNR and CDR2 FQNEAQ (reference sequence). The V end lost 1 base, the J end lost 1 base, and 13 bases lay between the germline ends. The CDR3, as DNA: TGTGCCAGCAGCTTAGTGCGTGGACAGTTTAACTATGGCTACACCTTC. It codes for CASSLVRGQFNYGYTF. Filled out from reference TRBV7-9 and TRBJ1-2, the complete variable domain reads DTGVSQNPRHKITKRGQNVTFRCDPISEHNRLYWYRQTLGQGPEFLTYFQNEAQLEKSRLLSDRFSAERPKGSFSTLEIQRTEQGDSAMYLCASSLVRGQFNYGYTFGSGTRLTVV.

CDR3 DNA: TGTGCCAGCAGCTTAGAACAGGGCGTACGAGGCTACACCTTC. Encoded protein: CASSLEQGVRGYTF. V is TRBV7-2 and J is TRBJ1-2; maybe TRBD1 (6 bases). CDR1 and CDR2 (germline): SGHTA, FQGNSA. CDR3 length equals 14 residues. The V end lost 1 base, the J end lost 8 bases, and 14 bases lay between the germline ends. Drawing the rest from reference TRBV7-2 and TRBJ1-2, the complete variable domain is GAGVSQSPSNKVTEKGKDVELRCDPISGHTALYWYRQSLGQGLEFLIYFQGNSAPDKSGLPSDRFSAERTGGSVSTLTIQRTQQEDSAVYLCASSLEQGVRGYTFGSGTRLTVV.

J is TRBJ2-5 and V is TRBV9; 12 positions agree with TRBD2. Germline trimming cut 4 bases from V and 3 bases from J; bases unmatched to any gene: 19. The CDR3 sequence is 20 residues long. CDR1 and CDR2 (germline): SGDLS, YYNGEE. The CDR3 sequence: CASSPEPGLAGPEGEETQYF. CDR3 sequence (DNA): TGTGCCAGCAGCCCTGAACCGGGACTAGCGGGCCCAGAGGGGGAAGAGACCCAGTACTTC.

The chain is built from TRBV19 and TRBJ2-1, with 7 bases matching TRBD2. Unmatched junction bases numbered 2, after V lost 1 base and J lost 8 bases. This CDR3 comprises 13 residues. The V gene's germline CDR1 is LNHDA and CDR2 SQIVND (reference sequence). CDR3 sequence: CASSIGEGYEQFF. The DNA for the CDR3 is TGTGCCAGTAGTATAGGGGAGGGGTATGAGCAGTTCTTC.

The chain carries TRBV27 and TRBJ2-5; 7 positions match TRBD2. Germline V gene sequence: CDR1 MNHEY, CDR2 SMNVEV (reference sequence). V lost 3 bases to trimming and J lost 0 bases; unmatched junction nucleotides: 10. CDR3 length: 17 amino acids. The CDR3 DNA reads as TGTGCCAGCAGTTTGGGCATGGCTAGCGGAGACCAAGAGACCCAGTACTTC. Translated: CASSLGMASGDQETQYF.

The J gene is TRBJ1-2, the V gene TRBV28; no definite D call. CDR3 size: 14 residues. The germline V gene has CDR1 MDHEN and CDR2 SYDVKM. V was clipped by 3 bases and J by 6 bases, with 14 bases between them. CDR3 protein: CASSLMNRDNGYTF. CDR3 coding DNA: TGTGCCAGCAGTTTGATGAACAGAGACAATGGCTACACCTTC.

In its sample, this clone was seen once. The rearrangement uses TRBV9 and TRBJ2-1; 11 bases match TRBD2. The junction had 7 bases not matched to a gene; V was cut back by 4 bases and J by 4 bases. This CDR3 contains 16 residues. Germline CDR1 SGDLS, CDR2 YYNGEE. In DNA, the CDR3 is TGTGCCAGCAGCCTCCGACTAGCGGGAAGTTACAATGAGCAGTTCTTC. It yields the protein CASSLRLAGSYNEQFF.

This clone showed up just a few times. The CDR3 spells CASSPDRLNTEAFF. The CDR3 DNA sequence: TGTGCCAGTAGTCCTGACAGATTGAACACTGAAGCTTTCTTT. V is TRBV19 and J is TRBJ1-1; D perhaps matches TRBD1 (5 bases). Germline V CDR1 and CDR2: LNHDA, SQIVND (reference sequence). The CDR3 sequence is 14 residues long. With 5 bases removed from V and 0 bases from J, the gap between germline ends came to 10 bases.

This chain links TRBV2 with TRBJ2-2; 11 nucleotides match TRBD2. Trimming removed 0 bases from V and 6 bases from J; junction bases left unmatched: 3. Germline V lookup: CDR1 SNHLY, CDR2 FYNNEI. The CDR3 has 16 amino acids. The CDR3: CASSEARLAGPGELFF. The CDR3 region has the DNA TGTGCCAGCAGTGAAGCGCGACTAGCGGGACCCGGGGAGCTGTTTTTT.

The genes are TRBV21-1 and TRBJ2-1; TRBD2, the table's D call, lacks a check against the DNA. TRBV21-1 is labeled a pseudogene. The CDR3 is made up of 13 amino acids. As DNA, the CDR3 is TGTGCCAGCAGCAATGGCGGGCCGCATGAGCAGTTCTTC. This codes for CASSNGGPHEQFF.

V usage is TRBV7-3 and J usage is TRBJ2-2, with 11 bases fitting TRBD1. Germline CDR1 and CDR2: SGHTA and FQGTGA. The V gene end was trimmed by 5 bases and the J gene end by 7 bases; junction bases not matched to a gene: 6. CDR3 size: 15 residues. The CDR3 protein is CASSSGQGASGELFF. As DNA, the CDR3 is TGTGCCAGCAGCAGCGGACAGGGGGCGAGCGGGGAGCTGTTTTTT. The full variable domain, its missing parts supplied by reference TRBV7-3 and TRBJ2-2, is GAGVSQTPSNKVTEKGKYVELRCDPISGHTALYWYRQSLGQGPEFLIYFQGTGAADDSGLPNDRFFAVRPEGSVSTLKIQRTERGDSAVYLCASSSGQGASGELFFGEGSRLTVL.

The count of this clone is one. The V call is TRBV28, the J call TRBJ1-1; TRBD1 matches at 8 bases. The CDR3 sequence is 16 residues long. In germline, CDR1 is MDHEN, CDR2 SYDVKM. Trimming took 6 bases from V and 4 from J; bases not matched to a gene: 13. As DNA, the CDR3 is TGTGCCAGCAGACCTACTAAGACAGGGGTGGGCACTGAAGCTTTCTTT. Its translation is CASRPTKTGVGTEAFF.

The genes are TRBV27 and TRBJ2-3, with 12 positions matching TRBD2. The CDR3 spans 16 residues. Germline V gives CDR1 MNHEY, CDR2 SMNVEV (reference sequence). V lost 6 bases and J lost 3; bases outside the gene matches: 7. The CDR3 here is CASRIQLAGGTDTQYF. In DNA, the CDR3 is TGTGCCAGCAGGATCCAGCTAGCGGGAGGGACAGATACGCAGTATTTT.

This clone was seen a few times. V usage is TRBV10-3 and J usage is TRBJ1-2, with 7 bases matching TRBD1. With V trimmed by 2 bases and J by 5 bases, 5 bases remained unmatched. In germline, CDR1 is ENHRY, CDR2 SYGVKD. The length of the CDR3 is 14 residues. CDR3: CAISEGRGLYGYTF. CDR3 in DNA: TGTGCCATCAGTGAGGGCAGGGGGTTGTATGGCTACACCTTC.

V gene TRBV27 combines with J gene TRBJ2-1; TRBD2 aligns across 9 bases. The CDR3 is made up of 15 amino acids. The V gene's germline CDR1 is MNHEY and CDR2 SMNVEV (reference sequence). Trimming cost V 5 bases and J 3 bases; bases outside gene matches: 5. As DNA, the CDR3 is TGTGCCAGCAGTCTGACTAGCGGACTCTACAATGAGCAGTTCTTC. It translates to CASSLTSGLYNEQFF.

A few counts support this clone. CDR3 sequence: CASSWRTGNYGYTF. CDR3 nucleotide sequence: TGTGCCAGCAGTTGGAGGACCGGGAACTATGGCTACACCTTC. This sequence joins TRBV27 and TRBJ1-2, with D hard to call. Trimming pared 4 bases from V and 2 bases from J, leaving 11 bases between. The CDR3 is 14 amino acids. The germline V gene has CDR1 MNHEY and CDR2 SMNVEV (reference sequence).

V is TRBV2 and J is TRBJ2-7; 7 nucleotides agree with TRBD2. The V and J ends lost 4 bases and 1 base, in that order; junction bases with no gene match: 7. This CDR3 contains 15 residues. Germline values: CDR1 SNHLY, CDR2 FYNNEI. CDR3 sequence (DNA): TGTGCCAGCAGTGTGGCTAGCGGAAGATCCTACGAGCAGTACTTC. Amino acids: CASSVASGRSYEQYF. The full variable domain, rest sourced from reference TRBV2 and TRBJ2-7, is EPEVTQTPSHQVTQMGQEVILRCVPISNHLYFYWYRQILGQKVEFLVSFYNNEISEKSEIFDDQFSVERPDGSNFTLKIRSTKLEDSAMYFCASSVASGRSYEQYFGPGTRLTVT.

The V and J genes are TRBV7-9 and TRBJ1-2; tentative D call: TRBD1 (5 bases). Germline values: CDR1 SEHNR, CDR2 FQNEAQ (reference sequence). CDR3 length equals 15 residues. V lost 5 bases and J lost 4, with 17 bases in between. The CDR3 protein is CASSAGTGRSYGYTF. The CDR3 region has the DNA TGTGCCAGCAGCGCCGGGACCGGGAGGTCCTATGGCTACACCTTC.

V is TRBV28 and J is TRBJ2-7; a possible D gene is TRBD2 (7 bases). Looked up from germline, CDR1 is MDHEN and CDR2 is SYDVKM. The germline V and J ends were trimmed by 9 bases and 6 bases, with 21 bases remaining between them. CDR3 size: 14 residues. CDR3 residues: CASQRGAGRGEQYF. CDR3 in DNA: TGTGCCAGTCAAAGGGGGGCAGGGAGGGGCGAGCAGTACTTC.